Here is one T cell receptor (beta chain) with its context. The target antigen is unknown. This entry comes from a study of monozygotic twins with inflammatory bowel disease. Whole-study findings and limits: For IBD patients, clonotypes shared with others were fewer than for healthy twins, especially with disease activity.

TCRdb reprocessed the 5' RACE reads and reports one entry per CDR3 protein, with no DNA. Its table records over 150,000 distinct CDR3 sequences. Germline-derived CDR1 and CDR2 are SNHLY and FYNNEI. This CDR3 has 15 residues. Sequenced: blood. The TCR originated in a human donor with ulcerative colitis or Crohn's disease, or a healthy co-twin of an affected twin (not recorded which). The V call is TRBV2, the J call TRBJ1-2. This CDR3 reads CASSVPRGANYGYTF.